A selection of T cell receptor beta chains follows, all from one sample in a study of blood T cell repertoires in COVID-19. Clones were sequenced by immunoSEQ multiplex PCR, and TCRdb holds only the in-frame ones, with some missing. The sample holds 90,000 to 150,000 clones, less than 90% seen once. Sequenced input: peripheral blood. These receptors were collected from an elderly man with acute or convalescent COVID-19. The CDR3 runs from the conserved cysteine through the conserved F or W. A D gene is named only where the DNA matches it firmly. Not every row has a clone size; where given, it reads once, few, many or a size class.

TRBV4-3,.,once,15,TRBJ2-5,TGCGCCAGCAGCCAAGTCGCGGGGAACCAAGAGACCCAGTACTTC,CASSQVAGNQETQYF
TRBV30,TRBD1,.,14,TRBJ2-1,TGTGCCGGTGGACAGGGGGCGAAGCGGCATGAGCAGTTCTTC,CAGGQGAKRHEQFF
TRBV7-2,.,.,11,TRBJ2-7,TGTGCCAGCAGCTCCCACATCGAGCAGTACTTC,CASSSHIEQYF
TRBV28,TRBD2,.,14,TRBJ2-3,TGTGCCAGCAAGCAGGCGGGAGGGACAGATACGCAGTATTTT,CASKQAGGTDTQYF
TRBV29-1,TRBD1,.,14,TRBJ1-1,TGCAGCGTTGTTGGACAGGGGGCGCGAACTGAAGCTTTCTTT,CSVVGQGARTEAFF
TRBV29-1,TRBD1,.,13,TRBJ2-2,TGCAGCGTTGACAGGGGGAGCACCGGGGAGCTGTTTTTT,CSVDRGSTGELFF
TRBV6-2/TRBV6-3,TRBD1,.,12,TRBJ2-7,TGTGCCAGCAGATACAGGGGTTACGAGCAGTACTTC,CASRYRGYEQYF
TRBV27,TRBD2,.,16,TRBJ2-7,TGTGCCAGCAGTTTTGGGCCTTGGGGGGGAAGGAGGGAGCAGTACTTC,CASSFGPWGGRREQYF
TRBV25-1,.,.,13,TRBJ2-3,TGTGCCACTAGGGGGAGCCGCGGGGGTGGGCAGTATTTT,CATRGSRGGGQYF
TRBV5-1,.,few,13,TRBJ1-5,TGCGCCAGCTCGGACGGGGGCAATCAGCCCCAGCATTTT,CASSDGGNQPQHF
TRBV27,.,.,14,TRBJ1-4,TGTGCCAGCAGTTTCGAGGGGGCTAATGAAAAACTGTTTTTT,CASSFEGANEKLFF
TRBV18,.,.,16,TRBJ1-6,TGTGCCAGCTCAGCGACAGCGAGCTCCTATAATTCACCCCTCCACTTT,CASSATASSYNSPLHF
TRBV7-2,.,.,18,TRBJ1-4,TGTGCCAGCAGCTTAGTCGCCGGGACAAGTAGATCTAATCAGGAACTGTTTTTT,CASSLVAGTSRSNQELFF
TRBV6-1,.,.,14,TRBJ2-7,TGTGCCAGCAGTGAAGGGACAGCTAGCTACGAGCAGTACTTC,CASSEGTASYEQYF
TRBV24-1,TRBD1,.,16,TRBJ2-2,TGTGCCACCAGTGATTTACAGACAGGGCCCTCCGGGGAGCTGTTTTTT,CATSDLQTGPSGELFF
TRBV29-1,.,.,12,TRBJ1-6,TGCAGCGTCCGCGAGGGGGATTCACCCCTCCACTTT,CSVREGDSPLHF
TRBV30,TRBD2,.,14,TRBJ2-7,TGTGCCTGGGGGGCCGGGACTAGCGACTACGAGCAGTACTTC,CAWGAGTSDYEQYF
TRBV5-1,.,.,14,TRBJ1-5,TGCGCCAGCAGCTTGGTTCAGGGCGCTCAGCCCCAGCATTTT,CASSLVQGAQPQHF
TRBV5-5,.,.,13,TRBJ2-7,TGTGCCAGCAGCTTGTGGGAGCGTGGAGAGCAGTACTTC,CASSLWERGEQYF
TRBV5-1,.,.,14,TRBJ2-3,TGCGCCAGCAGCGGGGGCCGAGGCACAGATACGCAGTATTTT,CASSGGRGTDTQYF
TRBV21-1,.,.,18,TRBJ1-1,TGTGCCAGCAGCAAAGTTTGGAGGGGCCCCTCTCCTGACACTGAAGCTTTCTTT,CASSKVWRGPSPDTEAFF
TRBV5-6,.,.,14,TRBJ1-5,TGTGCCAGCAGCTTGAGGATTGGGCATCAGCCCCAGCATTTT,CASSLRIGHQPQHF
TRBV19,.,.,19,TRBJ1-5,TGTGCCACTGATTACATACGTGGACAAGGACCTAATAGCAATCAGCCCCAGCATTTT,CATDYIRGQGPNSNQPQHF
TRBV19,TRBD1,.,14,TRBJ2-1,TGTGCCAGTAGTCCCCGGGACAGGGCGGATGAGCAGTTCTTC,CASSPRDRADEQFF
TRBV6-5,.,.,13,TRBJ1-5,TGTGCCAGCAGCGTCGGGAGGGACCAGCCCCAGCATTTT,CASSVGRDQPQHF
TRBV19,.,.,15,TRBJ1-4,TGTGCCAGTAGTTCGCACGTAGTAGGGGGTGAAAAACTGTTTTTT,CASSSHVVGGEKLFF
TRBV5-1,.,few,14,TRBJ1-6,TGCGCCAGCAGCTCTACAGGTTATAATTCACCCCTCCACTTT,CASSSTGYNSPLHF
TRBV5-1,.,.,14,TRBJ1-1,TGCGCCAGCAGCCCACTACAGGGTCCTGCTGAAGCTTTCTTT,CASSPLQGPAEAFF
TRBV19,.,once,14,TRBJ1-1,TGTGCCAGTAGGGTAGGGGTCACGAACACTGAAGCTTTCTTT,CASRVGVTNTEAFF
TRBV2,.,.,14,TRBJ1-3,TGTGCCAGCGAACGCGGGAGCTCTGGAAACACCATATATTTT,CASERGSSGNTIYF
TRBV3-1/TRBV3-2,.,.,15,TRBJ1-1,TGTGCCAGCAGCCCATTCTCCGGGGAGGTGGCTGAAGCTTTCTTT,CASSPFSGEVAEAFF
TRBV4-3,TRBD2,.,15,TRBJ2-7,TGCGCCAGCAGCCAAGTCTTCGGGCGGGGGAACGAGCAGTACTTC,CASSQVFGRGNEQYF
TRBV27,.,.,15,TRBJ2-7,TGTGCCAGCTCTCCCCGTCGAGGGTCCACCTACGAGCAGTACTTC,CASSPRRGSTYEQYF
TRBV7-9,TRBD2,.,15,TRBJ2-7,TGTGCCAGCAGCAAGCCAGGTAGCGGGAGGAACGAGCAGTACTTC,CASSKPGSGRNEQYF
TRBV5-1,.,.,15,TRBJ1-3,TGCGCCAGCAGCTTGGTACCGGGGGCTGGAAACACCATATATTTT,CASSLVPGAGNTIYF
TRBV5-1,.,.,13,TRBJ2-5,TGCGCCAGCAAAAGGGGGTCACAAGAGACCCAGTACTTC,CASKRGSQETQYF
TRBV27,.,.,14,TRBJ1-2,TGTGCCAGCAGCCCGCGGGACGGTAGTTATGGCTACACCTTC,CASSPRDGSYGYTF
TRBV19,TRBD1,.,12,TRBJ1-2,TGTGCCAGTAGTACTTCAGGGGGTGGCTACACCTTC,CASSTSGGGYTF
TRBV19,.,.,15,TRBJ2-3,TGTGCCACCGGACCTCCCCGCGTGGGAGCCAATACGCAGTATTTT,CATGPPRVGANTQYF
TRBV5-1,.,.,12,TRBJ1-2,TGCGCCAGCAGGCAGGGTAACTATGGCTACACCTTC,CASRQGNYGYTF
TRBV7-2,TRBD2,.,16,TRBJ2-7,TGTGCCAGCAGCTCCCCTACCGGGGGGAGCTCCTACGAGCAGTACTTC,CASSSPTGGSSYEQYF
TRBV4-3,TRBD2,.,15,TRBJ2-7,TGCGCCAGCAGCCAGGAATGGGGGGGAATCTACGAGCAGTACTTC,CASSQEWGGIYEQYF
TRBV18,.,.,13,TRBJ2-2,TGTGCCAGCTCACCCGTAGTGACCGGGGAGCTGTTTTTT,CASSPVVTGELFF
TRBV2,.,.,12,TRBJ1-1,TGTGCCAGCTCGACTATAAGCGTTGAAGCTTTCTTT,CASSTISVEAFF
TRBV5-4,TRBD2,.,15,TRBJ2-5,TGTGCCAGCAGCGCAGCCGGGACTAGCCTGGAGACCCAGTACTTC,CASSAAGTSLETQYF
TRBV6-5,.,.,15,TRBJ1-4,TGTGCCAGCAGTTACCTCGGGGCAACTAATGAAAAACTGTTTTTT,CASSYLGATNEKLFF
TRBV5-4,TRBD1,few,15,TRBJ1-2,TGTGCCAGCAGCTTCCAGGGGGCCAGCAATTATGGCTACACCTTC,CASSFQGASNYGYTF
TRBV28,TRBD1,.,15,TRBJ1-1,TGTGCCAGCAGTTTAGTTACAGGGGGGGGCACTGAAGCTTTCTTT,CASSLVTGGGTEAFF